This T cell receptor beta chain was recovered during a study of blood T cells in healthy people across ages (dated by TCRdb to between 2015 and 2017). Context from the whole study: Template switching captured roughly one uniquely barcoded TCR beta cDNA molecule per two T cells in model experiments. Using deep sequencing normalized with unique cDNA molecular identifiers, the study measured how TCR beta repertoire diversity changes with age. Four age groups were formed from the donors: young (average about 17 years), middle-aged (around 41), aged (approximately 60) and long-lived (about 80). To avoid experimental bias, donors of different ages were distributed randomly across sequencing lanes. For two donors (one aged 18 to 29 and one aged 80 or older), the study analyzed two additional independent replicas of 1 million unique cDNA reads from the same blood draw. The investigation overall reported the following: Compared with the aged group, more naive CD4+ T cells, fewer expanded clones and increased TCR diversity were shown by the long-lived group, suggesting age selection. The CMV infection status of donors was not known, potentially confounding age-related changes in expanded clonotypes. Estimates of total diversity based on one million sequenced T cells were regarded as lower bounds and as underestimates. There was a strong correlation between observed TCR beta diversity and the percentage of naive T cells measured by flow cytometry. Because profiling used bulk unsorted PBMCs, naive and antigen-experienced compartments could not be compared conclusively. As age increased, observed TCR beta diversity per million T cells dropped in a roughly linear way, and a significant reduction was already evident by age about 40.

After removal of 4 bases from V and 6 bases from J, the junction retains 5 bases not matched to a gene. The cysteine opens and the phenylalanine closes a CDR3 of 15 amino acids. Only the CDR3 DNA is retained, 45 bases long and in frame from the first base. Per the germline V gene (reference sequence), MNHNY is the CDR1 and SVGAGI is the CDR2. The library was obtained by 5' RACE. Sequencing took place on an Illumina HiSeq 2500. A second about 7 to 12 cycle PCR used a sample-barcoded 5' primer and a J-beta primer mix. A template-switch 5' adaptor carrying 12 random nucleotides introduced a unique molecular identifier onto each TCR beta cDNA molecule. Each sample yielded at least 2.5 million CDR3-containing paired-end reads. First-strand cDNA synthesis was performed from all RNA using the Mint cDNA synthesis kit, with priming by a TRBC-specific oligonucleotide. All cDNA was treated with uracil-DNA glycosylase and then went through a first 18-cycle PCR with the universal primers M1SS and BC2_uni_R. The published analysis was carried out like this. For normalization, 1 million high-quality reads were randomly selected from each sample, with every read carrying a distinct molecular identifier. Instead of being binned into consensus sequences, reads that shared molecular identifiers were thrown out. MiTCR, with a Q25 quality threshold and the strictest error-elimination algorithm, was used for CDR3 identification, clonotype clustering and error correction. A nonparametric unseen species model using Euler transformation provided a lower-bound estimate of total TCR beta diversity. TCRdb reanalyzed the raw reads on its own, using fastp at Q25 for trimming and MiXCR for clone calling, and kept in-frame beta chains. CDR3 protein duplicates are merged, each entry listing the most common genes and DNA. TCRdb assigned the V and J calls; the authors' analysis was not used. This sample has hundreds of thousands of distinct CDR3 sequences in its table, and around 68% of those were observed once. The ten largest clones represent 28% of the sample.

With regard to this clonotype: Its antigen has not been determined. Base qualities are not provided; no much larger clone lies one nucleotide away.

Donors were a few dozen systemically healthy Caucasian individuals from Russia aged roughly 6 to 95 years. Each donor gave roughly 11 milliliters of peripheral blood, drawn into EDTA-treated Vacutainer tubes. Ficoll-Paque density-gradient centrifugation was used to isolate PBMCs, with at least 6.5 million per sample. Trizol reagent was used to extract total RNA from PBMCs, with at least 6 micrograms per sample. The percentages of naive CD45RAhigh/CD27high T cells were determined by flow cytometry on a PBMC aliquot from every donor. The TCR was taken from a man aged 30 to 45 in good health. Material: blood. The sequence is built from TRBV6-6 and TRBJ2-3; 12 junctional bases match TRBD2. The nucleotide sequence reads TGTGCCAGCAGTTTAACTAGCGGGGGGAGGGATACGCAGTATTTT. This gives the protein CASSLTSGGRDTQYF.